This TCR beta chain was sequenced during a study of blood T cell repertoires in COVID-19. Study at large: PBMCs, B-cell-depleted T cells, or T cells were the source of the cDNA or gDNA that made up the material.

The CDR3 has 14 amino acids. Germline V CDR1 and CDR2: LGHDT, YNNKEL (reference sequence). V lost 2 bases, J lost 7 bases, and 3 bases stayed unmatched. Assay used: immunoSEQ multiplex PCR; TCRdb lists only in-frame clones, some missing. The sample has about 270,000 clones; around 93% are singletons. The receptor was isolated from a man aged 35-49 years who had been exposed to COVID-19. The J gene is TRBJ2-1, the V gene TRBV3-1 (or the pseudogene TRBV3-2); 9 bases map to TRBD2. Sequencing was done on a sample of PBMCs or T cells enriched from blood (not recorded which). CDR3 sequence reads: CASSQTLAGNEQFF. The CDR3 DNA reads TGTGCCAGCAGCCAAACCCTAGCGGGAAATGAGCAGTTCTTC.